Following are 5 T cell receptor beta chains from one sample sequenced in a study of blood T cells in healthy people across ages. Primed by a sample-barcoded 5' primer and a J-beta primer mix, a second PCR proceeded for about 6 to 12 cycles. TCRdb fed the 5' RACE reads into MiXCR, producing one record per CDR3 protein. The sample has about 800,000 distinct CDR3 sequences; 25% are singletons. These data were likewise used in another study, on T cells of mothers and their children.

Sequences were obtained from blood. These receptors were obtained from a boy younger than 18 in good health.

The chain links TRBV27 to TRBJ2-5, with 10 positions matching TRBD2. Germline CDR1 and CDR2: MNHEY and SMNVEV (reference sequence). This CDR3 is 13 amino acids long. Unmatched junction bases numbered 6, after V lost 3 bases and J lost 11 bases. The CDR3 DNA sequence: TGTGCCAGCAGTTTCTCTAGCGGGAGTTGGCAGTACTTC. It translates to CASSFSSGSWQYF.

A few counts support this clonotype. The chain joins TRBV27 to TRBJ2-5, with 9 bases fitting TRBD2. The DNA end is a closer match to TRBJ2-7, so the J assignment may be wrong. The length of the CDR3 is 15 residues. Germline V gene data show CDR1 as MNHEY and CDR2 as SMNVEV (reference sequence). The CDR3 sequence is CASSFSGSPPYEQYF. CDR3 nucleotides: TGTGCCAGCAGTTTTAGCGGGAGCCCGCCCTACGAGCAGTACTTC.

This clonotype was seen ten or more times. This chain uses TRBV29-1 with TRBJ2-5, with D hard to call. Germline CDR1 is SQVTM and CDR2 is ANQGSEA. The V end lost 4 bases, the J end lost 5 bases, and 11 bases lay between the germline ends. The CDR3 is 12 residues long. CDR3 in amino acids: CSVGQYGETQYF. The CDR3, as DNA: TGCAGCGTTGGCCAATATGGGGAGACCCAGTACTTC.

This chain links TRBV4-1 with TRBJ2-7; D call uncertain. The J call may be in error: the DNA end matches TRBJ2-1 better. Germline lookup yields CDR1 MGHRA and CDR2 YSYEKL. There are 14 residues in the CDR3. Written as DNA, the CDR3 is TGCGCCAGCAGCCAAGCACGGATGTCCGATGAGCAGTTCTTC. Amino acids: CASSQARMSDEQFF.

The chain combines TRBV29-1 with TRBJ1-2; TRBD1 is a possible D gene (5 bases). From germline, CDR1 is SQVTM and CDR2 ANQGSEA. Trimming removed 3 bases from V and 0 bases from J, with 8 bases in between. This CDR3 has 13 residues. Here the CDR3 reads CSVDQGANYGYTF. The CDR3 region has the DNA TGCAGCGTTGACCAGGGAGCTAACTATGGCTACACCTTC.